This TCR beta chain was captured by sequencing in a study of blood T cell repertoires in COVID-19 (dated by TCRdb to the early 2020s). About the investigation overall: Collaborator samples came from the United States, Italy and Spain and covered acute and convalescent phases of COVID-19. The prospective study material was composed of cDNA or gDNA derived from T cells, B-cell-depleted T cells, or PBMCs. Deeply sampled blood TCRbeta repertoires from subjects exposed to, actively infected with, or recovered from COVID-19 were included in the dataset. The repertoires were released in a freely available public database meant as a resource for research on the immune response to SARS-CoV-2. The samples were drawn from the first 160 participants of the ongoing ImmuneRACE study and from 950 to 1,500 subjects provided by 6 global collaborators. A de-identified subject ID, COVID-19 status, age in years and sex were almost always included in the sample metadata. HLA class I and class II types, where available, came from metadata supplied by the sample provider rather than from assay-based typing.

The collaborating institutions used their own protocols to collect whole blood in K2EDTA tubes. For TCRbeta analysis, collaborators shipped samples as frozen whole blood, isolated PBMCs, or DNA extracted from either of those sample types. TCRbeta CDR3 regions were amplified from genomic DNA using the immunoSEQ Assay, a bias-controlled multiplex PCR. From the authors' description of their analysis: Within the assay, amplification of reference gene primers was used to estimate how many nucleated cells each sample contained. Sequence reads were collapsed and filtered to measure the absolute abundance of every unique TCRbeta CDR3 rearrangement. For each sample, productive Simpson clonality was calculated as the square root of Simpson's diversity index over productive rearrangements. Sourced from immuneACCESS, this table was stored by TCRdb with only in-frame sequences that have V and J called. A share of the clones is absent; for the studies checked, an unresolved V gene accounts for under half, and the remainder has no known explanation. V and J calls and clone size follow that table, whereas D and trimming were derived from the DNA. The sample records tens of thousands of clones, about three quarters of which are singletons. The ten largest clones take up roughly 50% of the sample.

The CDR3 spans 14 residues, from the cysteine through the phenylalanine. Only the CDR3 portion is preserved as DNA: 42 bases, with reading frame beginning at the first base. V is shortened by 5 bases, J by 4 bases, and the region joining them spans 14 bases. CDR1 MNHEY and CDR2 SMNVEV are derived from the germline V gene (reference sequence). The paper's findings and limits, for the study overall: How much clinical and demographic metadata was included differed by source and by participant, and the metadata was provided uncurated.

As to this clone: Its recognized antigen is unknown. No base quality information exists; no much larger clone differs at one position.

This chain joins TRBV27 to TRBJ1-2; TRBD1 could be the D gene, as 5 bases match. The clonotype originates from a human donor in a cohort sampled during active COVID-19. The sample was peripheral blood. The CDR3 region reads CASSPSQGFYGYTF. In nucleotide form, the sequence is TGTGCCAGCAGTCCCAGCCAGGGATTCTATGGCTACACCTTC.